Each of the 2 T cell receptor beta chains below was sequenced from the same sample in a study of T cell responses to AZD1222 COVID-19 vaccine. The repertoire was sequenced with immunoSEQ multiplex PCR; TCRdb's copy has only in-frame clones and lacks some. This sample has 120,000 or so clones; 80% to 90% occur once, and the top ten carry about 6%. The source was peripheral blood, collected on day 0 of AZD1222 vaccination. These receptors all stem from an adult in good health.

The rearrangement uses TRBV18 and TRBJ1-2, with D possibly TRBD1 on 5 matching bases. The CDR3 is 14 amino acids. CDR1 is KGHSH, CDR2 LQKENI, per germline. Trimming removed 3 bases from V and 4 bases from J, with 12 bases in between. The CDR3 DNA sequence: TGTGCCAGCTCACCCCGGGACGACCGCTATGGCTACACCTTC. It is translated as CASSPRDDRYGYTF.

The gene calls are TRBV4-3 and TRBJ1-1; D call uncertain. This CDR3 is built from 17 residues. Trimming left V 0 bases short and J 1 base short, with 15 bases between. CDR1 LGHNA and CDR2 YSLEER come from the germline V gene. The CDR3 region has the DNA TGCGCCAGCAGCCAAGATTGGATAGGACTGCCGAACACTGAAGCTTTCTTT. This encodes CASSQDWIGLPNTEAFF.